These 24 T cell receptor beta chains were all obtained from the same sample, sequenced in a study of shared clonotypes between healthy human individuals. Profiled with immunoSEQ multiplex PCR; TCRdb holds only in-frame clones, not every one. This table has over a million clones, roughly 96% appearing once. Material: naive CD4+ T cells sorted from blood. The subset here: CD45RA+ positively selected. The receptor source for this set is a man aged 25 to 40 in good health.

V usage is TRBV20-1 and J usage is TRBJ1-1; 7 bases agree with TRBD1. Trimming cost V 2 bases and J 10 bases; bases outside gene matches: 4. The CDR3 is 11 residues long. The germline CDR1 and CDR2 sequences are DFQATT and SNEGSKA (reference sequence). CDR3 nucleotides: TGCAGTGCTAGACCGCAGGGGGGAGCTTTCTTT. It codes for CSARPQGGAFF.

The chain links TRBV11-2 to TRBJ2-3, with 9 bases lining up with TRBD2. J gave up 6 bases and V 0 bases, and 19 bases lay outside the gene matches. Germline CDR1 reads SGHAT; CDR2 reads FQNNGV. This CDR3 has 20 amino acids. The CDR3 DNA sequence: TGTGCCAGCAGCTTAGATTGGGGTAGCGGGGGTCAAACAGAATTGGATACGCAGTATTTT. It specifies CASSLDWGSGGQTELDTQYF.

This sequence joins TRBV11-3 and TRBJ2-5, with unresolved D. The CDR3 runs to 13 residues. The germline CDR1 and CDR2 sequences are SGHNT and YENEEA. V shed 3 bases and J shed 5 bases, with 10 bases lying between them. The CDR3 loop is CASSFGQVETQYF. The CDR3 region has the DNA TGTGCCAGCAGCTTTGGTCAAGTGGAGACCCAGTACTTC.

The V call is TRBV2, the J call TRBJ1-2, with 8 positions matching TRBD1. Per germline, CDR1 SNHLY and CDR2 FYNNEI. The CDR3 contains 11 residues. J was trimmed by 8 bases and V by 7 bases; bases with no gene match: 3. The CDR3 reads CASKSGGGYTF. As DNA, the CDR3 is TGTGCCAGCAAGTCAGGGGGCGGCTACACCTTC. Drawing the rest from reference TRBV2 and TRBJ1-2, the complete variable domain is EPEVTQTPSHQVTQMGQEVILRCVPISNHLYFYWYRQILGQKVEFLVSFYNNEISEKSEIFDDQFSVERPDGSNFTLKIRSTKLEDSAMYFCASKSGGGYTFGSGTRLTVV.

The chain couples TRBV5-6 to TRBJ1-5, with D possibly matching TRBD1 (5 bases). Trimming pared 0 bases from V and 3 bases from J, leaving 10 bases between. The V gene's germline CDR1 is SGHDT and CDR2 YYEEEE. The CDR3 is 15 amino acids. The CDR3 here is CASSLGGRNNQPQHF. DNA for the CDR3: TGTGCCAGCAGCTTGGGGGGCAGAAACAATCAGCCCCAGCATTTT.

The genes are TRBV11-2 and TRBJ2-7, with TRBD1 identical over 8 bases. Trimming cost V 5 bases and J 4 bases; bases outside gene matches: 10. CDR1 and CDR2 (germline): SGHAT, FQNNGV. The CDR3 length is 15 residues. The CDR3 loop is CASSPRTGSTYEQYF. For the CDR3, the DNA is TGTGCCAGCAGCCCCAGGACAGGGTCTACGTACGAGCAGTACTTC.

The V and J genes are TRBV29-1 and TRBJ2-7; tentative D call: TRBD2 (6 bases). CDR3 size: 12 residues. V was clipped by 7 bases and J by 2 bases, with 12 bases between them. Germline-derived CDR1 and CDR2 are SQVTM and ANQGSEA. The CDR3 loop is CSGGDVAYEQYF. CDR3 in DNA: TGCAGCGGGGGGGATGTCGCCTACGAGCAGTACTTC.

The chain carries TRBV5-1 and TRBJ2-5, with TRBD1 as a possible D gene (6 bases). Germline CDR1 and CDR2: SGHRS and YFSETQ. Trimming removed 8 bases from V and 6 bases from J, with 23 bases in between. CDR3 size: 15 residues. The CDR3 nucleotides are TGCGCCAGATTCCCCGCTAGGGACATAAAACAGACCCAGTACTTC. Amino acid sequence: CARFPARDIKQTQYF.

The chain uses TRBV5-1 and TRBJ2-7; D is perhaps TRBD2 (6 bases). CDR1 and CDR2 from the germline V gene are SGHRS and YFSETQ. Trimming stripped 2 bases from V and 1 base from J, with 16 bases between. The CDR3 length is 16 residues. DNA of the CDR3: TGCGCCAGCAGCTTTCCCCCCAGGGACTCTTCCTACGAGCAGTACTTC. It is translated as CASSFPPRDSSYEQYF. Filled out from reference TRBV5-1 and TRBJ2-7, the complete variable domain reads KAGVTQTPRYLIKTRGQQVTLSCSPISGHRSVSWYQQTPGQGLQFLFEYFSETQRNKGNFPGRFSGRQFSNSRSEMNVSTLELGDSALYLCASSFPPRDSSYEQYFGPGTRLTVT.

With regard to this clone: The same CDR3 is also encoded by other DNA sequences in this sample. This chain links TRBV6-6 with TRBJ2-5, with TRBD1 as a possible D gene (6 bases). This CDR3 comprises 12 residues. Germline CDR1 and CDR2: MNHNY and SVGAGI (reference sequence). Trimming took off 7 bases at V and 2 bases at J, with 8 bases between the two ends. CDR3 nucleotide sequence: TGTGCCAGCACCGGACAGCAAGAGACCCAGTACTTC. It yields the protein CASTGQQETQYF.

This chain joins TRBV28 and TRBJ2-7; 8 nucleotides align to TRBD2. The CDR3 has 13 amino acids. Looked up from germline, CDR1 is MDHEN and CDR2 is SYDVKM. The V and J ends lost 7 bases and 2 bases, in that order; junction bases with no gene match: 4. The CDR3: CASTRGLAYEQYF. In nucleotides, the CDR3 is TGTGCCAGCACTAGGGGACTAGCCTACGAGCAGTACTTC.

The CDR3 DNA follows: TGTGCCAGCAGCAGGGTTGAAGCTTTCTTT. Amino acid sequence: CASSRVEAFF. The chain has TRBV6-1 and TRBJ1-1, with a possible D match to TRBD1 (5 bases). Per the germline V gene, CDR1 is MNHNS and CDR2 is SASEGT. CDR3 length: 10 residues. Trimming left V 6 bases short and J 7 bases short, with 6 bases between.

CDR3 residues: CASSLIKGTGVAGELFF. The CDR3 nucleotides read TGTGCCAGCAGCTTAATCAAGGGGACAGGGGTCGCCGGGGAGCTGTTTTTT. This rearrangement joins TRBV5-5 to TRBJ2-2; the match to TRBD1 covers 10 bases. Germline loops: CDR1 SGHKS, CDR2 YYEKEE (reference sequence). V gave up 2 bases and J gave up 6 bases; unmatched junction bases: 10. This CDR3 spans 17 amino acids. The full variable domain, rest sourced from reference TRBV5-5 and TRBJ2-2, is DAGVTQSPTHLIKTRGQQVTLRCSPISGHKSVSWYQQVLGQGPQFIFQYYEKEERGRGNFPDRFSARQFPNYSSELNVNALLLGDSALYLCASSLIKGTGVAGELFFGEGSRLTVL.

The V and J genes are TRBV9 and TRBJ2-5, with D unclear. This CDR3 comprises 14 residues. V was shortened by 3 bases and J by 1 base, with 10 bases between the two germline ends. Germline-derived CDR1 and CDR2 are SGDLS and YYNGEE. The CDR3 region is CASSGTGFQETQYF. For the CDR3, the DNA is TGTGCCAGCAGCGGAACCGGGTTCCAAGAGACCCAGTACTTC.

V usage is TRBV5-6 and J usage is TRBJ1-1; TRBD1 matches at 11 bases. V was pared by 0 bases and J by 3 bases, with 1 base of the junction left unmatched. CDR1 and CDR2 from the germline V gene are SGHDT and YYEEEE. There are 15 residues in the CDR3. The CDR3 is CASSLVDRGHTEAFF. The CDR3 DNA reads TGTGCCAGCAGCTTGGTGGACAGGGGGCACACTGAAGCTTTCTTT.

J is TRBJ2-5 and V is TRBV5-6, with a possible D match to TRBD2 (5 bases). Germline CDR1 SGHDT, CDR2 YYEEEE. Trimming removed 1 base at V and 5 bases at J, with 15 bases between. This CDR3 has 15 residues. The chain's CDR3 is CASSLWDRERETQYF. The CDR3 region has the DNA TGTGCCAGCAGCTTGTGGGATAGGGAGCGGGAGACCCAGTACTTC.

This chain connects TRBV5-1 to TRBJ2-2; D call uncertain. Germline V gives CDR1 SGHRS, CDR2 YFSETQ. This CDR3 has 14 residues. Trimming left V 4 bases short and J 8 bases short, with 15 bases between. DNA for the CDR3: TGCGCCAGCAGCCTAGGACGTTCGATGGGGGAGCTGTTTTTT. This encodes CASSLGRSMGELFF.

This clone was observed a single time. Here the CDR3 DNA reads TGTGCCAGCAGATTGGACAGGTTAGATGAAAAACTGTTTTTT. This gives the protein CASRLDRLDEKLFF. The chain joins TRBV2 to TRBJ1-4; TRBD1 matches at 7 bases. The CDR3 is 14 residues long. The V and J ends lost 6 bases and 6 bases, in that order; junction bases with no gene match: 7. Germline V gives CDR1 SNHLY, CDR2 FYNNEI.

The rearrangement joins TRBV19 to TRBJ2-7; D remains unclear. Trimming stripped 2 bases from V and 5 bases from J, with 16 bases between. Germline loops: CDR1 LNHDA, CDR2 SQIVND (reference sequence). CDR3 length equals 15 residues. The CDR3 sequence: CASSISVLVTDEQYF. DNA for the CDR3: TGTGCCAGTAGTATATCCGTGCTAGTTACCGACGAGCAGTACTTC.

The V gene is TRBV21-1, the J gene TRBJ2-1; TRBD2, as called in the table, went unchecked against the DNA. TRBV21-1 is listed as a pseudogene. The CDR3 sequence is 16 residues long. This chain's CDR3 is CASTDLAGDSYNEQFF. CDR3 DNA sequence: TGTGCCAGCACCGACCTAGCGGGAGATTCCTACAATGAGCAGTTCTTC.

The chain employs TRBV7-9 and TRBJ2-3; 8 bases are a match to TRBD2. The germline gives CDR1 SEHNR, CDR2 FQNEAQ (reference sequence). This CDR3 has 18 residues. Losses at the gene ends were 5 bases for V and 0 bases for J; bases not matched to a gene: 13. CDR3 residues: CASSPGIAGRTSTDTQYF. The CDR3 nucleotides read TGTGCCAGCAGCCCCGGGATAGCGGGAAGGACTAGCACAGATACGCAGTATTTT.

The rearrangement uses TRBV2 and TRBJ2-1, with D possibly TRBD1 on 6 matching bases. V gave up 5 bases and J gave up 7 bases, with 18 bases separating them. Germline V gene sequence: CDR1 SNHLY, CDR2 FYNNEI. The CDR3 loop spans 15 amino acids. CDR3 residues: CASSPDSPPRNEQFF. Here the CDR3 DNA reads TGTGCCAGCAGTCCGGACAGCCCCCCGCGGAATGAGCAGTTCTTC.

The chain employs TRBV14 and TRBJ2-4; D not resolved. This CDR3 is 13 amino acids long. The V and J ends lost 4 bases and 6 bases respectively, with 10 bases between them. Germline V gives CDR1 SGHDN, CDR2 FVKESK. DNA of the CDR3: TGTGCCAGCAGCCGCCCCCCTGGAAACATTCAGTACTTC. The encoded protein is CASSRPPGNIQYF.

The CDR3 reads CASSGGSGRKETQYF. The DNA for the CDR3 is TGTGCCAGCAGTGGCGGTAGCGGGAGAAAGGAGACCCAGTACTTC. The rearrangement links TRBV2 to TRBJ2-5; 9 nucleotides align to TRBD2. J gave up 5 bases and V 4 bases, and 8 bases lay outside the gene matches. From germline, CDR1 is SNHLY and CDR2 FYNNEI. The CDR3 loop spans 15 amino acids.